A single sample gave rise to the 31 T cell receptor beta chains below, sequenced in a study of blood T cell repertoires in COVID-19. Profiled with immunoSEQ multiplex PCR; TCRdb holds only in-frame clones, not every one. The sample yields some 200,000 clones, over 75% seen once. Input material: PBMCs or T cells enriched from blood (not recorded which). The source of these receptors is a woman aged 18-35 years who had recovered from COVID-19.

The gene calls are TRBV5-3 and TRBJ2-2, with TRBD2 as a possible D gene (5 bases). TRBV5-3 is designated an ORF whose function remains uncertain. This CDR3 is 15 amino acids long. V was clipped by 4 bases and J by 9 bases, with 19 bases between them. CDR3 DNA: TGTGCCAGAAGCGATGGGCACGGGCGGGCCCGGGAGCTGTTTTTT. It yields the protein CARSDGHGRARELFF.

This chain joins TRBV3-1 (or the pseudogene TRBV3-2) and TRBJ2-7, with TRBD1 as a possible D gene (7 bases). Trimming took 8 bases from V and 4 from J, leaving 15 bases between them. The CDR3 has 13 amino acids. CDR1 is LGHDT and CDR2 is YNNKEL in the germline V gene (reference sequence). The CDR3 sequence is CASSRDSRYEQYF. The CDR3 DNA is TGTGCCAGCTCGCGGGACAGCAGGTACGAGCAGTACTTC.

This chain connects TRBV4-1 to TRBJ1-1, with TRBD1 as a possible D gene (5 bases). V gave up 6 bases and J gave up 0 bases, with 14 bases separating them. The CDR3 consists of 15 residues. Germline V gives CDR1 MGHRA, CDR2 YSYEKL. The CDR3 sequence is CASRFETDMNTEAFF. CDR3 coding DNA: TGCGCCAGCAGATTCGAGACGGACATGAACACTGAAGCTTTCTTT.

The gene calls are TRBV28 and TRBJ2-5; D might be TRBD2 (5 bases). The germline V gene has CDR1 MDHEN and CDR2 SYDVKM. The V end was cut by 3 bases, the J end by 5 bases, with 16 bases between. The CDR3 loop spans 15 amino acids. The CDR3 loop is CASSFSGISFETQYF. As DNA, the CDR3 is TGTGCCAGCAGTTTTTCCGGGATTAGCTTCGAGACCCAGTACTTC.

The rearrangement links TRBV7-9 to TRBJ1-1; TRBD1 agrees at 7 bases. The CDR3 is 15 amino acids. The V segment lost 5 bases and the J segment 1 base; nucleotides outside the gene matches: 7. Germline lookup yields CDR1 SEHNR and CDR2 FQNEAQ (reference sequence). CDR3 region: CASSHTGAGNTEAFF. The DNA of the CDR3 is TGTGCCAGCAGCCATACAGGGGCGGGGAACACTGAAGCTTTCTTT.

The V gene is TRBV5-1, the J gene TRBJ1-2; no clear D gene. Germline V lookup: CDR1 SGHRS, CDR2 YFSETQ. The CDR3 extends over 12 amino acids. The V end lost 5 bases, the J end lost 8 bases, and 13 bases lay between the germline ends. CDR3 bases: TGCGCCAGCAGGACGGAGCTAGGCGGCTACACCTTC. Amino acids: CASRTELGGYTF.

The rearrangement uses TRBV2 and TRBJ2-7; unclear D gene. Germline V CDR1 and CDR2: SNHLY, FYNNEI. The CDR3 is 15 amino acids. Trimming pared 4 bases from V and 5 bases from J, leaving 18 bases between. The CDR3 loop reads CASSVTLTPGHEQYF. The CDR3 coding sequence is TGTGCCAGCAGTGTTACCCTCACTCCAGGCCACGAGCAGTACTTC.

The rearrangement links TRBV27 to TRBJ1-1; 11 bases are shared with TRBD1. Germline loops: CDR1 MNHEY, CDR2 SMNVEV (reference sequence). V lost 2 bases and J lost 11; bases outside the gene matches: 7. The CDR3 has 14 residues. CDR3 DNA sequence: TGTGCCAGCAGTTTAGGACAGGGGGCTACGGGGGCTTTCTTT. It is translated as CASSLGQGATGAFF.

The chain links TRBV25-1 to TRBJ2-5; D gene ambiguous. CDR1 MGHDK and CDR2 SYGVNS come from the germline V gene. Trimming removed 5 bases at V and 0 bases at J, with 4 bases between. The CDR3 has 12 amino acids. Here the CDR3 reads CASSRYQETQYF. The CDR3 DNA is TGTGCCAGCAGTCGGTACCAAGAGACCCAGTACTTC.

The CDR3 DNA sequence: TGTGCCAGCAGTAACCCCGGGGGGCTCTCCTACAATGAGCAGTTCTTC. This codes for CASSNPGGLSYNEQFF. This chain uses TRBV27 with TRBJ2-1; D perhaps matches TRBD2 (7 bases). Germline V gene lookup returns CDR1 MNHEY and CDR2 SMNVEV (reference sequence). Trimming left V 5 bases short and J 0 bases short, with 14 bases between. This CDR3 spans 16 amino acids.

J is TRBJ2-2 and V is TRBV5-1, with a possible D match to TRBD2 (7 bases). Trimming took off 4 bases at V and 4 bases at J, with 17 bases between the two ends. CDR1 SGHRS and CDR2 YFSETQ come from the germline V gene. CDR3 length: 16 residues. CDR3 in amino acids: CASSTMAGGATGELFF. CDR3 DNA: TGCGCCAGCAGCACTATGGCTGGGGGGGCCACCGGGGAGCTGTTTTTT.

The chain couples TRBV5-1 to TRBJ2-1, with TRBD2 matching 10 bases. The length of the CDR3 is 15 residues. Germline V gives CDR1 SGHRS, CDR2 YFSETQ. Trimming removed 3 bases from V and 5 bases from J; junction bases left unmatched: 5. CDR3 nucleotide sequence: TGCGCCAGCAGCTCCGGACTAGCGGCGGACAATGAGCAGTTCTTC. Protein sequence: CASSSGLAADNEQFF.

CDR3: CASSRRDRGSPEQFF. The CDR3 nucleotides are TGTGCCAGCAGTCGCCGGGACAGGGGGTCACCTGAGCAGTTCTTC. The chain uses TRBV5-4 and TRBJ2-1; 11 positions match TRBD1. Trimming at V came to 5 bases and at J to 9 bases, leaving 10 bases not matched to a gene. Per germline, CDR1 SGHNT and CDR2 YYREEE (reference sequence). The CDR3 consists of 15 residues.

This chain connects TRBV28 to TRBJ1-2, with TRBD1 matching over 7 bases. The J segment lost 8 bases and the V segment lost 5 bases, leaving 5 bases of the junction unmatched. In germline, CDR1 is MDHEN, CDR2 SYDVKM. The CDR3 runs to 12 residues. This CDR3 reads CASSKGGWGYTF. The CDR3 DNA reads TGTGCCAGCAGTAAAGGGGGCTGGGGCTACACCTTC.

V gene TRBV11-2 combines with J gene TRBJ2-7; TRBD2 is a possible D gene (6 bases). The germline V gene has CDR1 SGHAT and CDR2 FQNNGV. V was clipped by 0 bases and J by 7 bases, with 16 bases between them. This CDR3 has 15 amino acids. CDR3 in amino acids: CASSLDRDWGWEQYF. Here the CDR3 DNA reads TGTGCCAGCAGCTTAGATCGGGACTGGGGCTGGGAGCAGTACTTC.

The chain employs TRBV7-9 and TRBJ1-1; TRBD1 matches at 10 bases. The CDR3 totals 16 residues. Trimming removed 6 bases from V and 0 bases from J; junction bases left unmatched: 7. The germline V gene has CDR1 SEHNR and CDR2 FQNEAQ (reference sequence). The CDR3 nucleotides are TGTGCCAGCAGTCAACCGGGACAGGGGATGAACACTGAAGCTTTCTTT. Protein product: CASSQPGQGMNTEAFF.

The chain is built from TRBV28 and TRBJ2-7; tentatively, D is TRBD1 (6 bases). Germline values: CDR1 MDHEN, CDR2 SYDVKM. The length of the CDR3 is 16 residues. V was cut by 4 bases and J by 5 bases, with 21 bases left in between. Here the CDR3 reads CASSSPGFRGSDEQYF. CDR3 DNA: TGTGCCAGCAGTTCACCGGGCTTTAGGGGGTCGGACGAGCAGTACTTC. Full variable domain (rest looked up from reference TRBV28 and TRBJ2-7): DVKVTQSSRYLVKRTGEKVFLECVQDMDHENMFWYRQDPGLGLRLIYFSYDVKMKEKGDIPEGYSVSREKKERFSLILESASTNQTSMYLCASSSPGFRGSDEQYFGPGTRLTVT.

The chain uses TRBV4-3 and TRBJ1-3, with D hard to call. Between the trimmed V and J ends, which lost 0 bases and 0 bases, there was a span of 12 bases. Germline loops: CDR1 LGHNA, CDR2 YSLEER. There are 17 residues in the CDR3. CDR3 nucleotides: TGCGCCAGCAGCCAAGACAGACGGGTTGCCTCTGGAAACACCATATATTTT. Protein sequence: CASSQDRRVASGNTIYF.

The chain combines TRBV12-3 or TRBV12-4 with TRBJ1-4; a possible D gene is TRBD1 (5 bases). This CDR3 spans 13 amino acids. Trimming removed 0 bases from V and 7 bases from J, with 6 bases in between. CDR3 amino acids: CASSLAGGEKLFF. CDR3 nucleotides: TGTGCCAGCAGTTTAGCCGGGGGTGAAAAACTGTTTTTT.

This chain connects TRBV7-9 to TRBJ1-1; TRBD1 agrees at 8 bases. Germline V gene sequence: CDR1 SEHNR, CDR2 FQNEAQ (reference sequence). CDR3 length equals 14 residues. After removal of 5 bases from V and 3 bases from J, the junction contained 5 bases not matched to a gene. CDR3 residues: CASSPNRGDTEAFF. The CDR3 nucleotides are TGTGCCAGCAGCCCCAACAGGGGGGACACTGAAGCTTTCTTT.

The J gene is TRBJ1-4, the V gene TRBV7-3; a possible D gene is TRBD1 (6 bases). V was shortened by 4 bases and J by 0 bases, with 9 bases between the two germline ends. Germline CDR1 reads SGHTA; CDR2 reads FQGTGA. The CDR3 runs to 15 residues. In DNA form, the CDR3 reads TGTGCCAGCAGCTCCAGGGGTGCAACTAATGAAAAACTGTTTTTT. Translating gives CASSSRGATNEKLFF. The variable domain in full, completed from reference TRBV7-3 and TRBJ1-4, reads GAGVSQTPSNKVTEKGKYVELRCDPISGHTALYWYRQSLGQGPEFLIYFQGTGAADDSGLPNDRFFAVRPEGSVSTLKIQRTERGDSAVYLCASSSRGATNEKLFFGSGTQLSVL.

The chain joins TRBV29-1 to TRBJ1-2; 10 bases line up with TRBD1. The CDR3 length is 16 residues. The V segment lost 6 bases and the J segment 3 bases; nucleotides outside the gene matches: 13. Germline CDR1 reads SQVTM; CDR2 reads ANQGSEA. The CDR3 region is CSVPGDRGGVYYGYTF. The CDR3 DNA reads as TGCAGCGTCCCGGGGGACAGGGGTGGGGTATACTATGGCTACACCTTC.

In DNA, the CDR3 is TGTGCCAGCTTGGGGCTATTCTACAATGAGCAGTTCTTC. Translated: CASLGLFYNEQFF. The chain uses TRBV28 and TRBJ2-1; maybe TRBD1 (5 bases). The CDR3 consists of 13 residues. Germline V gives CDR1 MDHEN, CDR2 SYDVKM. The germline V and J ends were trimmed by 8 bases and 3 bases, with 11 bases remaining between them.

This chain joins TRBV4-1 and TRBJ2-4; a possible D gene is TRBD2 (6 bases). The length of the CDR3 is 17 residues. V lost 1 base to trimming and J lost 1 base, with 14 bases between them. Germline loops: CDR1 MGHRA, CDR2 YSYEKL. The CDR3 bases are TGCGCCAGCAGCCAAGTCGTGGCGGGGCTGGCCAAAAACATTCAGTACTTC. Translating gives CASSQVVAGLAKNIQYF.

The V gene is TRBV28, the J gene TRBJ2-3, with TRBD2 matching 9 bases. The germline gives CDR1 MDHEN, CDR2 SYDVKM. The J segment lost 7 bases and the V segment lost 7 bases, leaving 21 bases of the junction unmatched. This CDR3 spans 18 amino acids. The CDR3, as DNA: TGTGCCAGCACCAAAGAGGTGGCTAGCGGGATCCCCCCAAATACGCAGTATTTT. Its protein product is CASTKEVASGIPPNTQYF.

J is TRBJ2-1 and V is TRBV24-1; a possible D gene is TRBD1 (7 bases). In germline, CDR1 is KGHDR, CDR2 SFDVKD. This CDR3 region has 20 residues. The V gene lost 4 bases and the J gene lost 6 bases, with 30 bases spanning the gap. In nucleotides, the CDR3 is TGTGCCACCAGTGACCTTGGACAGGCCCAAGGAGGGTTCAACTTCAATGAGCAGTTCTTC. As protein: CATSDLGQAQGGFNFNEQFF.

The chain recombines TRBV9 with TRBJ2-7; no clear D. The germline V and J ends were trimmed by 4 bases and 1 base, with 12 bases remaining between them. The germline CDR1 and CDR2 sequences are SGDLS and YYNGEE. The CDR3 spans 14 residues. The CDR3 DNA reads as TGTGCCAGCAGCTTGCGTCTAGATTCCTACGAGCAGTACTTC. This codes for CASSLRLDSYEQYF.

The chain couples TRBV4-3 to TRBJ2-5, with D possibly TRBD2 on 6 matching bases. The germline V and J ends were trimmed by 1 base and 5 bases, with 8 bases remaining between them. CDR3 length: 13 residues. CDR1 is LGHNA and CDR2 is YSLEER in the germline V gene. Here the CDR3 reads CASSQGGGETQYF. The CDR3 nucleotides are TGCGCCAGCAGCCAAGGAGGAGGGGAGACCCAGTACTTC.

The rearrangement uses TRBV5-6 and TRBJ2-1, with 11 bases aligning to TRBD2. The CDR3 covers 16 residues. Germline V gene data show CDR1 as SGHDT and CDR2 as YYEEEE. The V and J ends lost 0 bases and 6 bases, in that order; junction bases with no gene match: 5. The CDR3 sequence: CASSLERLAGFNEQFF. The DNA for the CDR3 is TGTGCCAGCAGCTTGGAGAGACTAGCGGGATTCAATGAGCAGTTCTTC.

V is TRBV3-1 (or the pseudogene TRBV3-2) and J is TRBJ2-1, with 9 bases matching TRBD2. V trimming: 3 bases; J trimming: 5 bases; junction bases outside the gene matches: 8. The CDR3 has 16 residues. The germline V gene encodes CDR1 LGHDT and CDR2 YNNKEL (reference sequence). Here the CDR3 reads CASSHAGTSRDNEQFF. The CDR3 coding sequence is TGTGCCAGCAGCCACGCCGGGACTAGCAGAGACAATGAGCAGTTCTTC.

This chain joins TRBV7-9 and TRBJ2-3; 8 bases are a match to TRBD1. Germline V gene lookup returns CDR1 SEHNR and CDR2 FQNEAQ (reference sequence). This CDR3 comprises 16 residues. The V segment lost 5 bases and the J segment 1 base; nucleotides outside the gene matches: 8. CDR3: CASSIGATGGTDTQYF. CDR3 nucleotide sequence: TGTGCCAGCAGCATAGGCGCGACAGGGGGCACAGATACGCAGTATTTT.